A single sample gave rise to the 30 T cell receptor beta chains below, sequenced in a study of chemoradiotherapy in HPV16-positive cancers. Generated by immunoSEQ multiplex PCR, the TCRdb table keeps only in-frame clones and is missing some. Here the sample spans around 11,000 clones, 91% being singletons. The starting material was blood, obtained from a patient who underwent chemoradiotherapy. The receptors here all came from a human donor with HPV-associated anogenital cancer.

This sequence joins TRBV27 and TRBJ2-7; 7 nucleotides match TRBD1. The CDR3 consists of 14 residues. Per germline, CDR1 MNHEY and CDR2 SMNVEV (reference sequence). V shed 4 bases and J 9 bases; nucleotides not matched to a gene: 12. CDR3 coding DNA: TGTGCCAGCAGTTCCTCGGGACAGAAGGGGCCGCAGTACTTC. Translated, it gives CASSSSGQKGPQYF.

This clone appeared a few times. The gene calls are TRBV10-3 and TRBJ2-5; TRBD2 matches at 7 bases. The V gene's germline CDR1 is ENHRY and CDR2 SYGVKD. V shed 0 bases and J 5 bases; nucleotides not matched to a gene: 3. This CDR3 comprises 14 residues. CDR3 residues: CAISESLADETQYF. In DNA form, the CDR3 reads TGTGCCATCAGTGAGTCGCTAGCGGACGAGACCCAGTACTTC.

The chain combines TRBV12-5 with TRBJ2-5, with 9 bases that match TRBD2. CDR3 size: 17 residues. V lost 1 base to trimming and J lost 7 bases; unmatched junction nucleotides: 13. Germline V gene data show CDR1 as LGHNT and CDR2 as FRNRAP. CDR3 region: CASGLGPLAGGRGTQYF. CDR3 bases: TGTGCTAGTGGTTTGGGCCCCTTGGCGGGGGGGCGGGGGACCCAGTACTTC.

Here the CDR3 reads CASTKITAGVVYNEQFF. The CDR3 bases are TGCGCCAGCACAAAGATTACCGCAGGGGTGGTCTACAATGAGCAGTTCTTC. The chain carries TRBV4-1 and TRBJ2-1, with a tentative D call TRBD1 (6 bases). The CDR3 has 17 amino acids. The V end lost 7 bases, the J end lost 3 bases, and 22 bases lay between the germline ends. Germline CDR1 is MGHRA and CDR2 is YSYEKL.

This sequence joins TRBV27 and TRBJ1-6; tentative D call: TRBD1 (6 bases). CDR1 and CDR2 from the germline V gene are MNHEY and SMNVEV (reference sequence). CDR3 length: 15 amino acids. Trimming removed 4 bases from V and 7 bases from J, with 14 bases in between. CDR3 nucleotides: TGTGCCAGCAGTTCCGGGACAACCCCGAATTCACCCCTCCACTTT. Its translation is CASSSGTTPNSPLHF.

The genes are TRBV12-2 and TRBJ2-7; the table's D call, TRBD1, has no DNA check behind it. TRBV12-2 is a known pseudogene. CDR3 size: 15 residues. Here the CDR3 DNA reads TGTGCAAGTCGCTTAGCCAGGGGGCTGGACTACGAGCAGTACTTC. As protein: CASRLARGLDYEQYF.

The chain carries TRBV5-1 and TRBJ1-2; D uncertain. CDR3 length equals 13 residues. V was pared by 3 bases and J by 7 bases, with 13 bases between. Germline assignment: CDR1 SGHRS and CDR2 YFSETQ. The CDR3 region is CASSSLAGGGYTF. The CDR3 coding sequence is TGCGCCAGCAGCTCCCTCGCTGGCGGTGGCTACACCTTC.

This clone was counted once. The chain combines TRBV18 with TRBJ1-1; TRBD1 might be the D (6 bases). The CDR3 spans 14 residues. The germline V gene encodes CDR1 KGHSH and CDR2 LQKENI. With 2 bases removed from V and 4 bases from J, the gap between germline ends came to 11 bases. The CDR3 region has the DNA TGTGCCAGCTCACCAAGGGGGGGGCCCACTGAAGCTTTCTTT. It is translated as CASSPRGGPTEAFF. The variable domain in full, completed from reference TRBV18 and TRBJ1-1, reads NAGVMQNPRHLVRRRGQEARLRCSPMKGHSHVYWYRQLPEEGLKFMVYLQKENIIDESGMPKERFSAEFPKEGPSILRIQQVVRGDSAAYFCASSPRGGPTEAFFGQGTRLTVV.

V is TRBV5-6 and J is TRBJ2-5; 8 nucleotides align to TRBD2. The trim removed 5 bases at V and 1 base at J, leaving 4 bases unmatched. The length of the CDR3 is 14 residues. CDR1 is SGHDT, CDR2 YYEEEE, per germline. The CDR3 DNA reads TGTGCCAGCAGTAGGGCGGGGGGCCAAGAGACCCAGTACTTC. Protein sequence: CASSRAGGQETQYF.

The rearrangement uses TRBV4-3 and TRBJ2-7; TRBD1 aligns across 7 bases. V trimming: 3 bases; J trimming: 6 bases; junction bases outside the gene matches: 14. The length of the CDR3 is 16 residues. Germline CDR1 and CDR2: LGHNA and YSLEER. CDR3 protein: CASSQTGTRVFGEQYF. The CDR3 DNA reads TGCGCCAGCAGCCAGACAGGGACACGAGTCTTCGGCGAGCAGTACTTC.

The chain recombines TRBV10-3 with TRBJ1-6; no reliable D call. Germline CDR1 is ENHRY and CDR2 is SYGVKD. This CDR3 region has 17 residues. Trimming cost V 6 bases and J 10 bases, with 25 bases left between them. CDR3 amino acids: CAIRNARDGEAGSPLHF. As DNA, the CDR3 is TGTGCCATCAGAAACGCAAGAGACGGGGAAGCGGGGTCACCCCTCCACTTT.

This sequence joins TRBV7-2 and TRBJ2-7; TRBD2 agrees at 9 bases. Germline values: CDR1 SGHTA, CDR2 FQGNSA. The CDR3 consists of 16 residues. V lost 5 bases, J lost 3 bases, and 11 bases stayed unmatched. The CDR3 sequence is CASSVGGASGIYEQYF. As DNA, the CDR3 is TGTGCCAGCAGCGTGGGGGGGGCTAGCGGGATCTACGAGCAGTACTTC.

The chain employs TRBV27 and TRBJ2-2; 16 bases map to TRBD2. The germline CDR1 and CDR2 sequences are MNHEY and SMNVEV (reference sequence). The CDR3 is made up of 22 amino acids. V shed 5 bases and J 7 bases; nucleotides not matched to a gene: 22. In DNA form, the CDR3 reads TGTGCCAGCAGTCTCCTGCTACACAGTCCCGGGACTAGCGGGGGGGCGGTCGGGGAGCTGTTTTTT. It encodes CASSLLLHSPGTSGGAVGELFF.

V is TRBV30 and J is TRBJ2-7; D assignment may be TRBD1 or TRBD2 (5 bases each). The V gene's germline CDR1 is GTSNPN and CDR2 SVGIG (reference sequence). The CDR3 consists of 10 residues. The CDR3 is CAGGSYEQYF. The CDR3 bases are TGTGCTGGGGGCTCCTACGAGCAGTACTTC.

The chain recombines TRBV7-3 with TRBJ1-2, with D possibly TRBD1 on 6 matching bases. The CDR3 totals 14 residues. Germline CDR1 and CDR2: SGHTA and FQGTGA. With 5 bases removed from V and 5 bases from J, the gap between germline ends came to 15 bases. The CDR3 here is CASSPRGQEYGYTF. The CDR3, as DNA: TGTGCCAGCAGCCCACGGGGGCAGGAATATGGCTACACCTTC.

CDR3 bases: TGTGCCAGCAGTGAAAGCGGGGGCCTTGTACGATTAGCCAAAAACATTCAGTACTTC. Translation: CASSESGGLVRLAKNIQYF. The chain links TRBV6-1 to TRBJ2-4; 8 bases fit TRBD2. The germline gives CDR1 MNHNS, CDR2 SASEGT. This CDR3 has 19 residues. The junction had 12 bases not matched to a gene; V was cut back by 2 bases and J by 0 bases.

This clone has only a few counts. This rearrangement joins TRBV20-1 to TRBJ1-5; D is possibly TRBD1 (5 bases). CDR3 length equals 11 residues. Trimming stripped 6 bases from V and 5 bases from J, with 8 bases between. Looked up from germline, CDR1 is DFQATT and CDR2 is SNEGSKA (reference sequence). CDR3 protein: CSAQGDQPQHF. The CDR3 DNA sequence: TGCAGTGCGCAAGGGGATCAGCCCCAGCATTTT.

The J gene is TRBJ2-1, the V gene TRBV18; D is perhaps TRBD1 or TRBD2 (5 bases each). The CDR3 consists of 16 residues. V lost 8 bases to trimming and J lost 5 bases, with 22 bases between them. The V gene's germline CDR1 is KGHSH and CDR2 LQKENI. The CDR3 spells CASTSGMGTTHNEQFF. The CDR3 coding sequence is TGTGCCAGCACCTCTGGGATGGGGACCACACACAATGAGCAGTTCTTC.

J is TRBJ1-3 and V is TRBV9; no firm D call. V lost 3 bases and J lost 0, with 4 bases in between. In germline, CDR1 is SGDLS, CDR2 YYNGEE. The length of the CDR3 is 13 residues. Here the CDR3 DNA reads TGTGCCAGCAGCGACTTCTCTGGAAACACCATATATTTT. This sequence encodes CASSDFSGNTIYF.

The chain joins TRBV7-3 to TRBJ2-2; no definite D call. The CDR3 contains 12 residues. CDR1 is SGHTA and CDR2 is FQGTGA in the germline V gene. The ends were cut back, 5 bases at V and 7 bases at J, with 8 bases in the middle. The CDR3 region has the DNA TGTGCCAGCAGCCCAAATAACGGGGAGCTGTTTTTT. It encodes CASSPNNGELFF. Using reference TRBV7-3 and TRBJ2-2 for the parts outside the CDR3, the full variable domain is GAGVSQTPSNKVTEKGKYVELRCDPISGHTALYWYRQSLGQGPEFLIYFQGTGAADDSGLPNDRFFAVRPEGSVSTLKIQRTERGDSAVYLCASSPNNGELFFGEGSRLTVL.

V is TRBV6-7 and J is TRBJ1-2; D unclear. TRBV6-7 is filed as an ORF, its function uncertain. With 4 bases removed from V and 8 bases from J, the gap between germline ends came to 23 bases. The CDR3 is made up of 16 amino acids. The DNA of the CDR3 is TGTGCCAGCAGTTTCGTGGCAGACCTGCCGGTTCGGGGCTACACCTTC. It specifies CASSFVADLPVRGYTF.

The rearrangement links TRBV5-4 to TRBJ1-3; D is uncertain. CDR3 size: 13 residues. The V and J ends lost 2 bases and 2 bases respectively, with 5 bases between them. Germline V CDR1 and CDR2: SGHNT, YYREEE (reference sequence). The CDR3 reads CASSLPTGNTIYF. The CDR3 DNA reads TGTGCCAGCAGCTTACCTACTGGAAACACCATATATTTT.

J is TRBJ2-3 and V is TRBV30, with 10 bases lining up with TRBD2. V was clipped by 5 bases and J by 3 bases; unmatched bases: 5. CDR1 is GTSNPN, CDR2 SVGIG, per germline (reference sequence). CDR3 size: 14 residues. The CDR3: CAWERGGRTDTQYF. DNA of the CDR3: TGTGCCTGGGAGCGGGGGGGGCGAACAGATACGCAGTATTTT.

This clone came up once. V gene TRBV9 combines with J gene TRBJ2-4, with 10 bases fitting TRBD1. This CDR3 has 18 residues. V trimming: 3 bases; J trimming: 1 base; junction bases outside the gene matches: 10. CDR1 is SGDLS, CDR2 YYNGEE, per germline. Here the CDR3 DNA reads TGTGCCAGCAGCGCCCGGGACAGGGGATTTGGGGCCAAAAACATTCAGTACTTC. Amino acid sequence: CASSARDRGFGAKNIQYF.

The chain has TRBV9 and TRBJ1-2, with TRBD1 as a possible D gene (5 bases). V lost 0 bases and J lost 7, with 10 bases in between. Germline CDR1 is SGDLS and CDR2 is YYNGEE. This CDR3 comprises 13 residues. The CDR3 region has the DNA TGTGCCAGCAGCGTAGCGGCAGGGAGTGGCTACACCTTC. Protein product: CASSVAAGSGYTF. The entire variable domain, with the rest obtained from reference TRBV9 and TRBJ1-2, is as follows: DSGVTQTPKHLITATGQRVTLRCSPRSGDLSVYWYQQSLDQGLQFLIQYYNGEERAKGNILERFSAQQFPDLHSELNLSSLELGDSALYFCASSVAAGSGYTFGSGTRLTVV.

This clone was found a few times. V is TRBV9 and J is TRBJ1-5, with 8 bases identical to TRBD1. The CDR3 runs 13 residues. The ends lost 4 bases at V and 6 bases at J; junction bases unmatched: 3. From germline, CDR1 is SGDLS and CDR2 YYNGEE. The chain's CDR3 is CASSPRGLQPQHF. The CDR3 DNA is TGTGCCAGCAGCCCCAGGGGGCTTCAGCCCCAGCATTTT.

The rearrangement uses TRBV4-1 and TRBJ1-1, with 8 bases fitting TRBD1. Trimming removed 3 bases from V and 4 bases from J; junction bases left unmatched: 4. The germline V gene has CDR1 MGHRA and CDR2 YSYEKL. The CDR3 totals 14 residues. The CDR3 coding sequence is TGCGCCAGCAGCCAGAGGACAGGGTCCACTGAAGCTTTCTTT. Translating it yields CASSQRTGSTEAFF.

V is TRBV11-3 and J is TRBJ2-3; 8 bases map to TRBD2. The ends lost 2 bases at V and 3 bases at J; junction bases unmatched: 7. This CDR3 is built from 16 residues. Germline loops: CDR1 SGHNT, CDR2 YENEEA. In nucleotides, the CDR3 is TGTGCCAGCAGCTTATCGCGGGGGGCCGTGACAGATACGCAGTATTTT. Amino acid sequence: CASSLSRGAVTDTQYF.

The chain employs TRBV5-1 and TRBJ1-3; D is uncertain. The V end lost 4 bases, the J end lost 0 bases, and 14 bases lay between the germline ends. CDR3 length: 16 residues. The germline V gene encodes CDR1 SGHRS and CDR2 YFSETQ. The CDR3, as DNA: TGCGCCAGCAGCACCGGGCCTTCCCTCTCTGGAAACACCATATATTTT. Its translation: CASSTGPSLSGNTIYF.

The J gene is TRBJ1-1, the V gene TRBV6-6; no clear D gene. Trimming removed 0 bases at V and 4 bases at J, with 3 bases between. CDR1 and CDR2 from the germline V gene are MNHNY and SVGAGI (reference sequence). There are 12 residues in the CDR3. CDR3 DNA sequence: TGTGCCAGCAGTTACTCGAGCACTGAAGCTTTCTTT. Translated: CASSYSSTEAFF.